The rows below give T cell receptor beta chains drawn from one sample of a study of blood T cell repertoires in COVID-19. Clones were sequenced by immunoSEQ multiplex PCR, and TCRdb holds only the in-frame ones, with some missing. The profile shows 96,000 or so clones, approximately 90% of them singletons. Sample: peripheral blood. Receptors were obtained from an elderly woman with acute or convalescent COVID-19. CDR3s leave out the opening cysteine and the closing phenylalanine or tryptophan. Fields, in order: CDR3 protein, J gene, V gene.

CDR3 protein: ASSGQGTISYEQY; J gene: TRBJ2-7; V gene: TRBV5-1
CDR3 protein: ASSGLTGLGEQY; J gene: TRBJ2-7; V gene: TRBV18
CDR3 protein: ASSWDSEYSNQPQH; J gene: TRBJ1-5; V gene: TRBV19
CDR3 protein: ASSRTELAGDWETQY; J gene: TRBJ2-5; V gene: TRBV7-2
CDR3 protein: ASSNRAMGQRIYEQY; J gene: TRBJ2-7; V gene: TRBV19
CDR3 protein: ASSRQGGENQPQH; J gene: TRBJ1-5; V gene: TRBV6-5
CDR3 protein: ASSLIGRGGYNEQF; J gene: TRBJ2-1; V gene: TRBV7-6
CDR3 protein: ASSYSDSEAF; J gene: TRBJ1-1; V gene: TRBV6-6
CDR3 protein: ASSLQTGYTEAF; J gene: TRBJ1-1; V gene: TRBV5-1
CDR3 protein: ATSVKAGQGSVTEAF; J gene: TRBJ1-1; V gene: TRBV24-1
CDR3 protein: SGGQRNTGELF; J gene: TRBJ2-2; V gene: TRBV29-1
CDR3 protein: ASSQDDHRGLSTYYEQY; J gene: TRBJ2-7; V gene: TRBV4-3
CDR3 protein: ASSQHGRTLGQDSTDTQY; J gene: TRBJ2-3; V gene: TRBV3-1/TRBV3-2
CDR3 protein: ASRYGTGRSYT; J gene: TRBJ1-2; V gene: TRBV28
CDR3 protein: ASTNGGQGFYEQY; J gene: TRBJ2-7; V gene: TRBV2
CDR3 protein: ASSYYQNTEAF; J gene: TRBJ1-1; V gene: TRBV6-5
CDR3 protein: ASSLAEGYGYT; J gene: TRBJ1-2; V gene: TRBV5-6
CDR3 protein: AISEYGGRETQY; J gene: TRBJ2-5; V gene: TRBV10-3
CDR3 protein: ASPKCRDGGRDGELF; J gene: TRBJ2-2; V gene: TRBV21-1
CDR3 protein: ASSLAGSNQPQH; J gene: TRBJ1-5; V gene: TRBV27
CDR3 protein: ASSRQAVETQY; J gene: TRBJ2-5; V gene: TRBV18
CDR3 protein: ASSLGRGFNQPQH; J gene: TRBJ1-5; V gene: TRBV19
CDR3 protein: ASSYFGRQGSGANVLT; J gene: TRBJ2-6; V gene: TRBV6-2/TRBV6-3
CDR3 protein: ASSLTGGGNQPQH; J gene: TRBJ1-5; V gene: TRBV5-1
CDR3 protein: ASSQDSRETETQY; J gene: TRBJ2-5; V gene: TRBV4-3
CDR3 protein: ASSLIGVENTEAF; J gene: TRBJ1-1; V gene: TRBV7-9
CDR3 protein: ASRDGYSGTIFTYEQY; J gene: TRBJ2-7; V gene: TRBV28
CDR3 protein: ASSITGLQETQY; J gene: TRBJ2-5; V gene: TRBV7-2
CDR3 protein: ASSLRGGVDTGELF; J gene: TRBJ2-2; V gene: TRBV3-1/TRBV3-2
CDR3 protein: ASSRTDFMDTQY; J gene: TRBJ2-3; V gene: TRBV7-9
CDR3 protein: ASSPAGNTEAF; J gene: TRBJ1-1; V gene: TRBV28
CDR3 protein: ASRGGTSGIETQY; J gene: TRBJ2-5; V gene: TRBV6-5
CDR3 protein: ASSPRTSGLSYEQY; J gene: TRBJ2-7; V gene: TRBV18
CDR3 protein: AVSGRTTDTQY; J gene: TRBJ2-3; V gene: TRBV3-1/TRBV3-2
CDR3 protein: ASSYGSASGSGEQY; J gene: TRBJ2-7; V gene: TRBV6-5
CDR3 protein: ASSLTAGGNHEQY; J gene: TRBJ2-7; V gene: TRBV7-9
CDR3 protein: ASSVRSGLVGTGELF; J gene: TRBJ2-2; V gene: TRBV9
CDR3 protein: SVLGLAGGNSYNEQF; J gene: TRBJ2-1; V gene: TRBV29-1
CDR3 protein: SASSIAGRGAQY; J gene: TRBJ2-5; V gene: TRBV20-1
CDR3 protein: ASNVGRGTEAF; J gene: TRBJ1-1; V gene: TRBV27
CDR3 protein: AITSGANTGELF; J gene: TRBJ2-2; V gene: TRBV10-3
CDR3 protein: ASTLRGPMNTEAF; J gene: TRBJ1-1; V gene: TRBV6-5
CDR3 protein: ASSGQRGPSYEQY; J gene: TRBJ2-7; V gene: TRBV7-2
CDR3 protein: ASSERGAGNTIY; J gene: TRBJ1-3; V gene: TRBV2